This T cell receptor beta chain was profiled in a study of early T cells in non-severe SARS-CoV-2 infection. As part of library construction, unique molecular identifiers were attached to individual cDNA molecules. TCRdb analysed the 5' RACE reads with MiXCR anew, one entry per CDR3 protein. The table shows about 60,000 distinct CDR3 sequences, with around 12% occurring only once. Study-wide findings and caveats: VDJdb matching, biased toward anti-spike CD8 responses, missed private and CD4 specificities.

Germline CDR1 reads SQVTM; CDR2 reads ANQGSEA. V lost 4 bases and J lost 1; bases outside the gene matches: 0. This CDR3 is built from 13 residues. This clonotype was counted at least ten times. The antigen is undetermined. The sample comprised whole blood. The receptor was isolated from an adult who was a healthcare worker with PCR-confirmed SARS-CoV-2 infection or an uninfected control (not recorded which). The chain is built from TRBV29-1 and TRBJ2-3; 9 bases map to TRBD2. This chain's CDR3 is CSVASGGTDTQYF. The CDR3 nucleotides are TGCAGCGTTGCTAGCGGGGGCACAGATACGCAGTATTTT.